The sequence of this TCR beta chain was determined in a study of blood T cells in healthy people across ages. The CDR3 is 15 residues long. The V gene lost 6 bases and the J gene lost 2 bases, with 16 bases spanning the gap. Germline lookup yields CDR1 SNHLY and CDR2 FYNNEI. Comment on this clonotype: Antigen unknown.

PBMCs were isolated at a quantity of at least 6.5 million per sample. The amount of total RNA extracted per sample was at least 6 micrograms. Alongside a J-beta primer mix, a sample-barcoded 5' primer served in a second PCR lasting 7 to 11 cycles. Each CDR3 protein gets one entry after TCRdb re-called the 5' RACE reads with MiXCR. Of over 1,500,000 distinct CDR3 sequences listed, around 40% are singletons. General study results and limits: Age showed a roughly linear inverse relationship with TCR beta diversity per million T cells.

The clonotype originates from a human donor in good health. Sequencing was carried out using blood. V gene TRBV2 combines with J gene TRBJ2-5; D remains unclear. The CDR3 DNA is TGTGCCAGCAGCCCTCACCTGACTTCACAAGAGACCCAGTACTTC. It codes for CASSPHLTSQETQYF.